This TCR beta chain was captured in a study of monozygotic twins with cystic fibrosis. Looked up from germline, CDR1 is MNHGY and CDR2 is SVAAGI. The CDR3 is 12 residues long. V was clipped by 7 bases and J by 1 base, with 8 bases between them. Using immunoSEQ multiplex PCR, the repertoire was profiled, and TCRdb retains in-frame clones only, with some absent. The table lists over a thousand clones, just over 90% of them singletons, with under 4% in the top ten. Study conclusions and caveats: Co-twins had the most similar V usage for 13 of 16 pairs, J for 8.

This clone was found once. Its specificity is not known. Input material: blood. The TCR was taken from a boy aged 10-17 years with cystic fibrosis. V and J are TRBV6-9 and TRBJ2-7; D is unresolved. CDR3 amino acids: CASTDGSYEQYF. The CDR3 DNA sequence: TGTGCCAGCACTGACGGTTCCTACGAGCAGTACTTC.